The T cell receptor beta chain under discussion was sequenced for a study of cytomegalovirus exposure and HLA in healthy donors. Study background: The study placed about 86% of its 398 genotyped donors in the Caucasian-associated ancestry cluster.

Points on this clone: Its antigen is unknown.

The PCR ran on 60 Vbeta and 13 Jbeta primers. Sequencing was performed with immunoSEQ multiplex PCR; in TCRdb, only in-frame clones are kept and a portion is missing. The sample features 95,000 to 150,000 clones, with under 3.5% in its top ten. General study findings and limits: Fewer N-insertions than the roughly 670-donor mean were reportedly shown by an Asian-associated ancestry cluster in a later analysis.

This TCR was recovered from a man aged 30 to 39 in good health and CMV-seronegative. The material sequenced was PBMCs.

The CDR3, as DNA: TGCGCCAGCAGCTTGGATGAGGGCTCGTGGGAGCAGTTCTTC. Protein: CASSLDEGSWEQFF. The chain carries TRBV5-1 and TRBJ2-1, with D perhaps matching TRBD2 (5 bases). V lost 0 bases and J lost 10, with 14 bases in between. Per germline, CDR1 SGHRS and CDR2 YFSETQ. The CDR3 covers 14 residues.